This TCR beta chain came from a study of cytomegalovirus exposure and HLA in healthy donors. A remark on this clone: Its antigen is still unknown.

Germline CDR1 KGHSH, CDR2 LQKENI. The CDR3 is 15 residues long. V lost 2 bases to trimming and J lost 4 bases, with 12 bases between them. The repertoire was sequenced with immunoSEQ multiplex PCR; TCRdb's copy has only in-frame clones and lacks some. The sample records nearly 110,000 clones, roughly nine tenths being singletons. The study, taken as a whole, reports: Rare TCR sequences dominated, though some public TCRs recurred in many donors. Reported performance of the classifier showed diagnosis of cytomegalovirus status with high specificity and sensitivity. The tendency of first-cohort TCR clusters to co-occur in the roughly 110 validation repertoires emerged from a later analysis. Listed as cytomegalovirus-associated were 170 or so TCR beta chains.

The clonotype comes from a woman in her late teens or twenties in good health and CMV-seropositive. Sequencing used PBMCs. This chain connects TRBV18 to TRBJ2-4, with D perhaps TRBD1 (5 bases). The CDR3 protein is CASSPSAGKKNIQYF. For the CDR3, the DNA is TGTGCCAGCTCACCATCGGCAGGGAAAAAAAACATTCAGTACTTC.